The T cell receptor (beta chain) described here comes from a study of T cells in Graves' hyperthyroidism and ophthalmopathy. Study results and limitations: Researchers found most expanded thyroid clonotypes above 0.001 in blood as well.

The ends were cut back, 5 bases at V and 0 bases at J, with 10 bases in the middle. CDR3 length: 13 amino acids. The germline gives CDR1 DFQATT, CDR2 SNEGSKA (reference sequence). This clonotype has at least ten counts. As yet, its antigen is unknown. Researchers amplified the TCR beta CDR3 regions from RNA transcripts. HTBI primers drove first-round RT-PCR of the TCR CDR3. TCRdb processed the multiplex PCR reads anew with MiXCR; each CDR3 protein has one entry. The table includes around 700,000 distinct CDR3 sequences, over 15% detected once. Sequenced sample: blood. This rearrangement joins TRBV20-1 to TRBJ1-1, with D possibly being TRBD1 (6 bases). The sequence came from a woman between 50 and 59 years old with Graves' hyperthyroidism that later progressed to Graves' ophthalmopathy. CDR3 loop: CSARRGMNTEAFF. As DNA, the CDR3 is TGCAGTGCTCGCAGGGGAATGAACACTGAAGCTTTCTTT.